This TCR beta chain was sequenced for a study of cytomegalovirus exposure and HLA in healthy donors. Turning to the study itself: Among the 398 donors who were genotyped, about 80% fell in the genetic ancestry cluster that is associated with self-reported Caucasian donors. General observations from the study: Links to common viral pathogens appeared, in a later analysis, for several of the most significant clusters. Later work found most CMV-associated TCR beta chains apparently HLA-restricted.

Concerning this clone: Its antigen remains unknown.

The J segment lost 7 bases and the V segment lost 5 bases, leaving 10 bases of the junction unmatched. Germline V gene lookup returns CDR1 SSHAT and CDR2 FNYEAQ (reference sequence). This CDR3 has 16 residues. Use of 60 Vbeta and 13 Jbeta primers characterized the PCR. The repertoire was sequenced with immunoSEQ multiplex PCR; TCRdb's copy has only in-frame clones and lacks some. Of 100,000 to 150,000 clones in the sample, around 80% were seen once. The source of this sequence is a man aged 25-45 years in good health and CMV-seropositive. The sample taken for sequencing was PBMCs. The rearrangement links TRBV7-7 to TRBJ2-7; 14 bases agree with TRBD2. This CDR3 reads CASSPTSGRALREQYF. The CDR3 nucleotides are TGTGCCAGCAGCCCGACTAGCGGGAGGGCCTTAAGGGAGCAGTACTTC.